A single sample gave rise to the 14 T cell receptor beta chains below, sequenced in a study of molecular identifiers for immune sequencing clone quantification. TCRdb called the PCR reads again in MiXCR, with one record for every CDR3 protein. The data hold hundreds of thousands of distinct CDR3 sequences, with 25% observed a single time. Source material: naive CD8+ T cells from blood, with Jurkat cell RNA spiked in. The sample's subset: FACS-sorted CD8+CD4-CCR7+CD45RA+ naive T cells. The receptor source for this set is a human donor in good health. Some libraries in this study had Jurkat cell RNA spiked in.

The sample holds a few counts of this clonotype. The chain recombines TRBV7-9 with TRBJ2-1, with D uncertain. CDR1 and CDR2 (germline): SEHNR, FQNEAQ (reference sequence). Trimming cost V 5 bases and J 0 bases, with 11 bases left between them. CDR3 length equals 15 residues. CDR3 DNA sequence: TGTGCCAGCAGCAAAATTGATCCCTCCTACAATGAGCAGTTCTTC. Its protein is CASSKIDPSYNEQFF.

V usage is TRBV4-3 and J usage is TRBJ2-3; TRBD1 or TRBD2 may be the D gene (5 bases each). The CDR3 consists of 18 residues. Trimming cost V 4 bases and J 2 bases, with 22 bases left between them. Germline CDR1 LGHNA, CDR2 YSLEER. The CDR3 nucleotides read TGCGCCAGCAGCCGAGGGGTTGGGGTAGCCGGCTACACAGATACGCAGTATTTT. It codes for CASSRGVGVAGYTDTQYF.

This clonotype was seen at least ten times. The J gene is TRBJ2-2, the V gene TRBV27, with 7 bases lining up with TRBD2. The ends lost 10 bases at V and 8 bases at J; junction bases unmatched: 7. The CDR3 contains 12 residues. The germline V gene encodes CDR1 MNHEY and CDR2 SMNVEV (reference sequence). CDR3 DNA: TGTGCCACCCTGGCGGGGGTAGGGGAGCTGTTTTTT. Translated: CATLAGVGELFF.

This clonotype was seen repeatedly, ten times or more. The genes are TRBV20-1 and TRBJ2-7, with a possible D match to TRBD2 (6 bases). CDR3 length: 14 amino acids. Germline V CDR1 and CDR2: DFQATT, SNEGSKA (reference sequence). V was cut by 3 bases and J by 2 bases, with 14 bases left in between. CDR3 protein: CSASEDYGAYEQYF. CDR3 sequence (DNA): TGCAGTGCTAGTGAGGACTACGGGGCCTACGAGCAGTACTTC.

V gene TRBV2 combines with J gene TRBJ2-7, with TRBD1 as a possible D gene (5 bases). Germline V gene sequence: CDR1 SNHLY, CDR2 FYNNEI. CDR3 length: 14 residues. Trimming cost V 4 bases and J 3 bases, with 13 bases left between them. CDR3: CASSGGKGNYEQYF. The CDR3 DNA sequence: TGTGCCAGCAGTGGGGGAAAGGGGAACTACGAGCAGTACTTC.

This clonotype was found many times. DNA for the CDR3: TGTGCCAGCAGTCTCAACGACAGGAATCAGCCCCAGCATTTT. Its translation: CASSLNDRNQPQHF. The V call is TRBV6-5, the J call TRBJ1-5; weak D call: TRBD1 (6 bases). Germline V gene lookup returns CDR1 MNHEY and CDR2 SVGAGI. The CDR3 length is 14 residues. V shed 5 bases and J shed 4 bases, with 12 bases lying between them.

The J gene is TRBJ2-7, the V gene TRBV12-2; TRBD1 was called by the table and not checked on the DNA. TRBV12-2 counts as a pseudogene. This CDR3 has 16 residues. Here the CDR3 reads CASRLPTWDRPRASYF. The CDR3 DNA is TGTGCAAGTCGCTTACCGACCTGGGACAGGCCACGAGCGTCGTACTTC.

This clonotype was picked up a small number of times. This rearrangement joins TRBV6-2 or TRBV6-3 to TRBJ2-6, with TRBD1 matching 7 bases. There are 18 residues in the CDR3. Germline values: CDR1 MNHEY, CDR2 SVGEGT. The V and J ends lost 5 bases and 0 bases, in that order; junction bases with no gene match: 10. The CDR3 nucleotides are TGTGCCAGCAGTGGCTGGGACAGCGCCTTCTCTGGGGCCAACGTCCTGACTTTC. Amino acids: CASSGWDSAFSGANVLTF.

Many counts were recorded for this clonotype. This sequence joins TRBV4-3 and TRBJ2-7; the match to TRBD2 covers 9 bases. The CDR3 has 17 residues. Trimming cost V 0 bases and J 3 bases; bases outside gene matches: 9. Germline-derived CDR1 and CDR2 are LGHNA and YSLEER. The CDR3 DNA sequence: TGCGCCAGCAGCCAAGATGCGGCCAGCGGGGGGTACTACGAGCAGTACTTC. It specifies CASSQDAASGGYYEQYF.

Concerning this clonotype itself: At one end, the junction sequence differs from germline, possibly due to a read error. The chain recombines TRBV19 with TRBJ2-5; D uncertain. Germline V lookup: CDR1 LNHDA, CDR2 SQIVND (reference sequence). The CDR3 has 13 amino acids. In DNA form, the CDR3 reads TGTGCCACCCTCGACCGTAGTCCAGCGCCCCCGTCCTTC. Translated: CATLDRSPAPPSF.

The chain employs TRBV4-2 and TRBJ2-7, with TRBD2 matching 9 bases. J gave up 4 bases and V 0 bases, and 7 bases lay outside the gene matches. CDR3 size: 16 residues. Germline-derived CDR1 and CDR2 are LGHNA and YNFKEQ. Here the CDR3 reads CASSQDRIAGAYEQYF. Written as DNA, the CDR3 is TGTGCCAGCAGCCAAGATCGAATAGCGGGGGCGTACGAGCAGTACTTC.

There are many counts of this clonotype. This CDR3 is CASSLASGKYEQYF. The CDR3 nucleotides read TGTGCCAGCAGCTTGGCTTCTGGAAAGTACGAGCAGTACTTC. The chain recombines TRBV5-6 with TRBJ2-7, with D uncertain. V dropped 0 bases and J dropped 4 bases, with 11 bases sitting between them. Germline assignment: CDR1 SGHDT and CDR2 YYEEEE. This CDR3 is built from 14 residues. The entire variable domain, with the rest obtained from reference TRBV5-6 and TRBJ2-7, is as follows: DAGVTQSPTHLIKTRGQQVTLRCSPKSGHDTVSWYQQALGQGPQFIFQYYEEEERQRGNFPDRFSGHQFPNYSSELNVNALLLGDSALYLCASSLASGKYEQYFGPGTRLTVT.

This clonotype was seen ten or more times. The CDR3 sequence is CASSPMAVVPTDTQYF. The CDR3 nucleotides are TGCGCCAGCAGCCCCATGGCGGTAGTACCTACAGATACGCAGTATTTT. This chain joins TRBV4-1 and TRBJ2-3; D unclear. The CDR3 has 16 residues. V was cut by 4 bases and J by 3 bases, with 17 bases left in between. CDR1 is MGHRA, CDR2 YSYEKL, per germline.

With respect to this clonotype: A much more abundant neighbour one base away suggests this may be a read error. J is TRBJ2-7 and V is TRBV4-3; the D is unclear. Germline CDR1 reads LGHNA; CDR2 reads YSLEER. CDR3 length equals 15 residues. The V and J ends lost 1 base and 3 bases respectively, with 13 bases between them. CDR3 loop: CASSQGVDLNYEQYF. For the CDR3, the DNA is TGCGCCAGCAGCCAAGGCGTGGACCTGAACTACGAGCAGTACTTC.